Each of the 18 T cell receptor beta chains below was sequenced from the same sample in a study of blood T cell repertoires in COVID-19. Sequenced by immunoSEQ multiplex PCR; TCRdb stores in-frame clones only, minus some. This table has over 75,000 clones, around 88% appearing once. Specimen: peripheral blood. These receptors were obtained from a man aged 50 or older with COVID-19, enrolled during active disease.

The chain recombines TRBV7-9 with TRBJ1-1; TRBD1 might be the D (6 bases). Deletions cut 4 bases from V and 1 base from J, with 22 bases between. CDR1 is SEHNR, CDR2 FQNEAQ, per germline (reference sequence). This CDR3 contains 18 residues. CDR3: CASSSILDSQNPNTEAFF. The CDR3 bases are TGTGCCAGCAGCTCAATACTGGACAGTCAAAACCCGAACACTGAAGCTTTCTTT.

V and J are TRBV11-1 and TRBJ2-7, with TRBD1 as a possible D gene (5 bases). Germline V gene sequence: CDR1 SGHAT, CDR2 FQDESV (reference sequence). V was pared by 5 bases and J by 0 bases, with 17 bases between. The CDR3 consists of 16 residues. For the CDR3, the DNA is TGTGCCAGCAGCCCAGAGACAGTCCCAAGCTCCTACGAGCAGTACTTC. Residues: CASSPETVPSSYEQYF.

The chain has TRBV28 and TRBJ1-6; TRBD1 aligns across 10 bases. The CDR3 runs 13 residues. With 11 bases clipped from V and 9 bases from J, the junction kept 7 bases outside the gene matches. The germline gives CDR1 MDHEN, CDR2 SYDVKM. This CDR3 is CAVGGQGPSPLHF. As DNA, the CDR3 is TGTGCCGTAGGGGGACAGGGGCCTTCACCCCTCCACTTT.

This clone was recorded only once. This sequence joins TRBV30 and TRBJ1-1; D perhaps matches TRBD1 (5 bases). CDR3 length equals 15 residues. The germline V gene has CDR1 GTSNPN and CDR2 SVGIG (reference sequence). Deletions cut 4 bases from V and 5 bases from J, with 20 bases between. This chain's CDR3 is CAWTPLGGRGTEAFF. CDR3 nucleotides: TGTGCCTGGACCCCCCTTGGAGGTCGGGGGACTGAAGCTTTCTTT.

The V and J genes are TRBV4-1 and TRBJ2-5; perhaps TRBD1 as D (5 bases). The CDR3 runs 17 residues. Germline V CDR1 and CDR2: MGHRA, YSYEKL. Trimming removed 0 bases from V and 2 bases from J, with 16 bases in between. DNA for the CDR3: TGCGCCAGCAGCCAAGAACGCCGTGGCCGGACACAAGAGACCCAGTACTTC. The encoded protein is CASSQERRGRTQETQYF.

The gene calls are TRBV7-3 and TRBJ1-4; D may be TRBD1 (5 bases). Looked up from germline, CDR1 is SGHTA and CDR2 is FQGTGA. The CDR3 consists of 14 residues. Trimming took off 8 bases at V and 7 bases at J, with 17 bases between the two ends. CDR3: CASSAGQGLEKLFF. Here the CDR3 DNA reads TGTGCCAGCTCCGCGGGGCAGGGTCTTGAAAAACTGTTTTTT.

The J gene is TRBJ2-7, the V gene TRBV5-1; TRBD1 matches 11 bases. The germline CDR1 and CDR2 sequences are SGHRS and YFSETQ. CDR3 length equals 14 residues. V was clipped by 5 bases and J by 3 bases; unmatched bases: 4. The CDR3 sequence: CASRAGTGGYEQYF. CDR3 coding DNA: TGCGCCAGCAGGGCCGGGACAGGGGGCTACGAGCAGTACTTC.

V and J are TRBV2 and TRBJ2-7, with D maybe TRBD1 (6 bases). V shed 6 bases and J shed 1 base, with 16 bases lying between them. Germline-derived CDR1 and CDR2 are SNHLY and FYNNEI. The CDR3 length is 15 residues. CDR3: CASSPGQGWSYEQYF. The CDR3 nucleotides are TGTGCCAGCAGCCCGGGGCAGGGGTGGTCCTACGAGCAGTACTTC. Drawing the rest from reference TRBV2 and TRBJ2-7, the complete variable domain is EPEVTQTPSHQVTQMGQEVILRCVPISNHLYFYWYRQILGQKVEFLVSFYNNEISEKSEIFDDQFSVERPDGSNFTLKIRSTKLEDSAMYFCASSPGQGWSYEQYFGPGTRLTVT.

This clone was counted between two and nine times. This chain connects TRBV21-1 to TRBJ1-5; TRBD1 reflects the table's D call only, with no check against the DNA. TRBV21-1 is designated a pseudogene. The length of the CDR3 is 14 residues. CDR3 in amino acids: CASRRGQGNQPQHF. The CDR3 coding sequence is TGTGCCAGCAGAAGGGGCCAGGGCAATCAGCCCCAGCATTTT.

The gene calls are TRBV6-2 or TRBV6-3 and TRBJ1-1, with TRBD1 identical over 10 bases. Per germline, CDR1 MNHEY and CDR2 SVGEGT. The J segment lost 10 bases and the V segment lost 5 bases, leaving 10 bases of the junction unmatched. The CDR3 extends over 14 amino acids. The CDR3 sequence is CASSTPGQGLRAFF. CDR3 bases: TGTGCCAGCAGTACCCCGGGACAGGGGTTAAGAGCTTTCTTT.

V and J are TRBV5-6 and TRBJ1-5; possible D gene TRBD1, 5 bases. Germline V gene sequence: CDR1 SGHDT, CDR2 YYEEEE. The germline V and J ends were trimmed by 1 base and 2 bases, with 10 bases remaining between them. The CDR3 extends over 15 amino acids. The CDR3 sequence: CASSLFGGGNQPQHF. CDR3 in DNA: TGTGCCAGCAGCTTGTTCGGGGGAGGCAATCAGCCCCAGCATTTT.

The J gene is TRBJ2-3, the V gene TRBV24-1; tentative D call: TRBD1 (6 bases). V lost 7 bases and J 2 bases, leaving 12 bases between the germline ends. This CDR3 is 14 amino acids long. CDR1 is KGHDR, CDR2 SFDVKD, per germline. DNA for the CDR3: TGTGCCACCAGCGACCCGGGACACACAGATACGCAGTATTTT. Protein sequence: CATSDPGHTDTQYF.

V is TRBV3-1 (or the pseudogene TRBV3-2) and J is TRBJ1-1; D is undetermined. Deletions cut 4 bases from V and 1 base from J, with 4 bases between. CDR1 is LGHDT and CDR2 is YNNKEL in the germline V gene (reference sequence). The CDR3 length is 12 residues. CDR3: CASSPQNTEAFF. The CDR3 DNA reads TGTGCCAGCAGCCCACAGAACACTGAAGCTTTCTTT.

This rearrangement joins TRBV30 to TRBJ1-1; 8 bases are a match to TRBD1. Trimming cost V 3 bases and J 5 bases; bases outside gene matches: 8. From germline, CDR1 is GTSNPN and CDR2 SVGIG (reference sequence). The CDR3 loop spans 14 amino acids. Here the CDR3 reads CAWSLLDRETEAFF. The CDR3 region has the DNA TGTGCCTGGAGCCTATTGGACAGGGAGACTGAAGCTTTCTTT.

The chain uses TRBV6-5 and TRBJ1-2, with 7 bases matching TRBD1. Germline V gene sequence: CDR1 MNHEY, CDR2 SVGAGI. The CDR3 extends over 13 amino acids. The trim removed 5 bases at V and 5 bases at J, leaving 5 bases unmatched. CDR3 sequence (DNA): TGTGCCAGCAGTCGGACAGGTCTATATGGCTACACCTTC. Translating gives CASSRTGLYGYTF.

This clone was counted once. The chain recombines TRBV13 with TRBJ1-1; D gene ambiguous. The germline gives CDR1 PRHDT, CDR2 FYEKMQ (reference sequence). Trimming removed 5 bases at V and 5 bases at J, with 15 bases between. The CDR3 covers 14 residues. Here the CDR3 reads CASSQAVPTTEAFF. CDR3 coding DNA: TGTGCCAGCAGCCAAGCTGTACCGACAACTGAAGCTTTCTTT.

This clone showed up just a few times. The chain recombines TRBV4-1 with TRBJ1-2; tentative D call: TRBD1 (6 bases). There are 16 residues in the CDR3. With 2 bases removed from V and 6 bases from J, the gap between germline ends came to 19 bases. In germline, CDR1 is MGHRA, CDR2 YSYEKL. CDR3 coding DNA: TGCGCCAGCAGCCAACGGCCGGTGGGGGCAGAGGATGGCTACACCTTC. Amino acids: CASSQRPVGAEDGYTF.

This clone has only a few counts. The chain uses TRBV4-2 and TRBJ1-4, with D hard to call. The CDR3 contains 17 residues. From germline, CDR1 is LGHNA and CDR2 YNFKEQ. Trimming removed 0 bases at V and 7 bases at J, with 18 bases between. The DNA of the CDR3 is TGTGCCAGCAGCCAAGATCTAATTTACTATAATAGTGAAAAACTGTTTTTT. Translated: CASSQDLIYYNSEKLFF.